The 13 T cell receptor beta chains reported below all come from one sample, sequenced in a study of identical twins listed by TCRdb under 2016. The library was obtained by 5' RACE. TCRdb lists the instrument as Illumina HiSeq 2000. TCRdb redid the processing of the public reads, applying fastp at Q25 and MiXCR, and retained in-frame beta chains. Rows with one shared CDR3 protein collapse into an entry with the most common genes and DNA. In this sample the table shows about 900,000 distinct CDR3 sequences, over 9% of which occur a single time. Of the sample, about 1.5% is held by the ten largest clones. The sample was also reused in another study, on yellow fever vaccine responses in identical twins.

Material: PBMCs. These receptors were collected from a woman between 18 and 30 years old in good health.

The V gene is TRBV7-2, the J gene TRBJ2-7, with TRBD1 identical over 7 bases. The CDR3 is 15 residues long. Looked up from germline, CDR1 is SGHTA and CDR2 is FQGNSA. Trimming cost V 6 bases and J 2 bases; bases outside gene matches: 10. The CDR3, as DNA: TGTGCCAGCAGAAGACAGGGTTCGGTAACCTACGAGCAGTACTTC. Translation gives CASRRQGSVTYEQYF.

There are a few counts of this clonotype. This chain uses TRBV7-9 with TRBJ2-1; TRBD1 agrees at 7 bases. The CDR3 is 17 amino acids. The junction had 13 bases not matched to a gene; V was cut back by 0 bases and J by 8 bases. Per germline, CDR1 SEHNR and CDR2 FQNEAQ (reference sequence). CDR3 coding DNA: TGTGCCAGCAGCTTAGCGCTCTCCACTACAGGGGCTGATGAGCAGTTCTTC. This gives the protein CASSLALSTTGADEQFF.

This chain joins TRBV7-6 and TRBJ1-1, with TRBD1 matching over 11 bases. This CDR3 has 13 amino acids. After removal of 5 bases from V and 7 bases from J, the junction contained 3 bases not matched to a gene. In germline, CDR1 is SGHVS, CDR2 FNYEAQ. This CDR3 reads CASSQDRGHEAFF. CDR3 in DNA: TGTGCCAGCAGCCAGGACAGGGGGCATGAAGCTTTCTTT.

This clonotype was found a few times. The gene calls are TRBV18 and TRBJ1-1; D unresolved. Germline V CDR1 and CDR2: KGHSH, LQKENI. The CDR3 contains 15 residues. Between the trimmed V and J ends, which lost 4 bases and 6 bases, there was a span of 18 bases. The CDR3 is CASSLGAGPPAEAFF. CDR3 DNA: TGTGCCAGCTCACTCGGCGCGGGCCCTCCTGCTGAAGCTTTCTTT.

This clonotype was observed many times. The rearrangement joins TRBV5-1 to TRBJ1-1, with D uncertain. Germline CDR1 is SGHRS and CDR2 is YFSETQ. V was pared by 4 bases and J by 3 bases, with 10 bases between. The CDR3 sequence is 13 residues long. Here the CDR3 reads CASSPDGDTEAFF. The CDR3 DNA follows: TGCGCCAGCAGCCCGGATGGAGACACTGAAGCTTTCTTT.

CDR3 sequence reads: CSVEDNGPGELFF. The CDR3, as DNA: TGCAGCGTTGAAGATAACGGGCCCGGGGAGCTGTTTTTT. The rearrangement uses TRBV29-1 and TRBJ2-2, with D uncertain. The length of the CDR3 is 13 residues. Trimming stripped 0 bases from V and 6 bases from J, with 8 bases between. Germline V lookup: CDR1 SQVTM, CDR2 ANQGSEA.

This clonotype was seen repeatedly, ten times or more. This chain connects TRBV4-2 to TRBJ2-1; D is perhaps TRBD2 (6 bases). Looked up from germline, CDR1 is LGHNA and CDR2 is YNFKEQ. Trimming removed 1 base at V and 3 bases at J, with 10 bases between. The CDR3 has 15 residues. The CDR3 spells CASSQVPGDYNEQFF. The CDR3 DNA sequence: TGTGCCAGCAGCCAAGTTCCGGGGGACTACAATGAGCAGTTCTTC.

The chain carries TRBV5-1 and TRBJ2-1, with 7 bases aligning to TRBD1. Germline CDR1 is SGHRS and CDR2 is YFSETQ. There are 16 residues in the CDR3. J was trimmed by 3 bases and V by 4 bases; bases with no gene match: 10. The chain's CDR3 is CASSQPPGTDYNEQFF. The CDR3 bases are TGCGCCAGCAGCCAACCCCCGGGGACAGACTACAATGAGCAGTTCTTC.

This clonotype has more than one count but fewer than ten. This rearrangement joins TRBV5-5 to TRBJ2-2, with D possibly being TRBD1 (6 bases). The CDR3 contains 15 residues. Germline V CDR1 and CDR2: SGHKS, YYEKEE (reference sequence). V was shortened by 1 base and J by 5 bases, with 12 bases between the two germline ends. Here the CDR3 DNA reads TGTGCCAGCAGCTTGATGGACAGCCAAACCGGGGAGCTGTTTTTT. This codes for CASSLMDSQTGELFF.

In its sample, this clonotype was seen a few times. At one of its ends the junction is not consistent with the germline gene, which may arise from a read error. The chain combines TRBV12-3 or TRBV12-4 with TRBJ2-3; 10 bases are a match to TRBD1. The CDR3 length is 18 residues. CDR3 amino acids: CTSSARGTGVGSRDTQYF. The CDR3, as DNA: TGTACCAGCTCTGCCCGAGGGACAGGGGTAGGAAGTCGAGATACGCAGTATTTT.

The V call is TRBV7-2, the J call TRBJ2-7; TRBD2 aligns across 7 bases. The germline V gene encodes CDR1 SGHTA and CDR2 FQGNSA. J was trimmed by 0 bases and V by 5 bases; bases with no gene match: 4. The CDR3 has 14 amino acids. The chain's CDR3 is CASSHGDYSYEQYF. The CDR3 nucleotides read TGTGCCAGCAGCCACGGGGACTACTCCTACGAGCAGTACTTC.

The chain uses TRBV6-5 and TRBJ2-7; 8 bases agree with TRBD1. The V and J ends lost 2 bases and 2 bases, in that order; junction bases with no gene match: 2. From germline, CDR1 is MNHEY and CDR2 SVGAGI. The CDR3 is made up of 14 amino acids. CDR3 loop: CASSYRTGTYEQYV. The CDR3 coding sequence is TGTGCCAGCAGTTACCGGACAGGGACCTACGAGCAGTACGTC.

This chain joins TRBV3-1 and TRBJ2-1; perhaps TRBD2 as D (5 bases). Germline values: CDR1 LGHDT, CDR2 YNNKEL (reference sequence). V was shortened by 1 base and J by 0 bases, with 22 bases between the two germline ends. This CDR3 spans 20 amino acids. In DNA, the CDR3 is TGTGCCAGCAGCCAAGGGGCTTTTAGCGAATTTTCGAGCTCCTACAATGAGCAGTTCTTC. Protein: CASSQGAFSEFSSSYNEQFF.